The 13 T cell receptor beta chains below were found in one sample sequenced in a study of Ad26.COV2.S vaccination and SARS-CoV-2 variants. Generated by immunoSEQ multiplex PCR, the TCRdb table keeps only in-frame clones and is missing some. The repertoire includes some 190,000 clones, roughly nine tenths of them detected once, and approximately 6% sits in the top ten. This specimen was peripheral blood, taken after recovery from COVID-19. These receptors were collected from a human donor who had recovered from COVID-19.

The chain recombines TRBV18 with TRBJ1-1; D gene unclear. The CDR3 covers 14 residues. Germline CDR1 KGHSH, CDR2 LQKENI. The germline V and J ends were trimmed by 2 bases and 1 base, with 8 bases remaining between them. The CDR3 nucleotides are TGTGCCAGCTCACCAGAGTGGGGGAACACTGAAGCTTTCTTT. Protein: CASSPEWGNTEAFF.

The genes are TRBV6-1 and TRBJ2-5; D perhaps matches TRBD1 (6 bases). Per the germline V gene, CDR1 is MNHNS and CDR2 is SASEGT. There are 17 residues in the CDR3. V lost 3 bases, J lost 2 bases, and 19 bases lay in between. The CDR3 loop is CASSDSRTGNFQETQYF. CDR3 DNA: TGTGCCAGCAGTGATAGTAGAACAGGGAACTTTCAAGAGACCCAGTACTTC.

The rearrangement joins TRBV7-2 to TRBJ2-3, with 12 bases matching TRBD2. Germline V gene lookup returns CDR1 SGHTA and CDR2 FQGNSA. The CDR3 totals 15 residues. With 5 bases clipped from V and 6 bases from J, the junction kept 6 bases outside the gene matches. The CDR3 region has the DNA TGTGCCAGCAGCCCTAGCGGGGGGGCTGCTGATACGCAGTATTTT. Translating gives CASSPSGGAADTQYF.

The chain has TRBV5-5 and TRBJ1-6; D call uncertain. The CDR3 has 12 amino acids. The germline V gene has CDR1 SGHKS and CDR2 YYEKEE (reference sequence). The germline V and J ends were trimmed by 4 bases and 8 bases, with 7 bases remaining between them. The CDR3 coding sequence is TGTGCCAGCAGCCCCCGCGATTCACCCCTCCACTTT. Translating it yields CASSPRDSPLHF.

In this sample, this clone turned up a few times. The chain has TRBV3-1 (or the pseudogene TRBV3-2) and TRBJ2-2; the D is unclear. Germline CDR1 reads LGHDT; CDR2 reads YNNKEL (reference sequence). V gave up 6 bases and J gave up 3 bases, with 5 bases separating them. CDR3 length: 12 residues. CDR3 sequence (DNA): TGTGCCAGCAGACATTACACCGGGGAGCTGTTTTTT. Amino acids: CASRHYTGELFF.

Only one count was recorded for this clone. The CDR3 is CASSSGLAGVNEQYF. The CDR3 DNA reads TGTGCCAGCAGCTCGGGACTAGCGGGAGTAAACGAGCAGTACTTC. The rearrangement links TRBV6-5 to TRBJ2-7; 14 bases fit TRBD2. V lost 6 bases, J lost 5 bases, and 6 bases stayed unmatched. This CDR3 spans 15 amino acids. Per germline, CDR1 MNHEY and CDR2 SVGAGI.

The chain links TRBV6-5 to TRBJ2-7, with 11 nucleotides matching TRBD2. Per germline, CDR1 MNHEY and CDR2 SVGAGI. The CDR3 runs 16 residues. The J segment lost 6 bases and the V segment lost 2 bases, leaving 9 bases of the junction unmatched. The CDR3 is CASSYNLAGGWGEQYF. CDR3 in DNA: TGTGCCAGCAGTTACAACCTAGCGGGAGGTTGGGGCGAGCAGTACTTC.

The V and J genes are TRBV27 and TRBJ2-7; 11 bases fit TRBD2. The CDR3 is made up of 15 amino acids. V lost 5 bases and J lost 7; bases outside the gene matches: 10. CDR1 MNHEY and CDR2 SMNVEV come from the germline V gene (reference sequence). In nucleotides, the CDR3 is TGTGCCAGCAGTCCTTATACTAGCGGGGGCCCGGAGCAGTACTTC. It yields the protein CASSPYTSGGPEQYF.

The chain is built from TRBV3-1 (or the pseudogene TRBV3-2) and TRBJ2-7; 7 bases line up with TRBD1. V lost 5 bases and J lost 9; bases outside the gene matches: 10. The CDR3 consists of 13 residues. CDR1 LGHDT and CDR2 YNNKEL come from the germline V gene (reference sequence). CDR3 loop: CASSERGLQGQYF. The CDR3 nucleotides are TGTGCCAGCAGCGAAAGGGGGCTTCAGGGGCAGTACTTC.

V usage is TRBV3-1 (or the pseudogene TRBV3-2) and J usage is TRBJ2-7, with D unclear. This CDR3 has 14 residues. V was cut by 1 base and J by 7 bases, with 14 bases left in between. Germline assignment: CDR1 LGHDT and CDR2 YNNKEL (reference sequence). Here the CDR3 DNA reads TGTGCCAGCAGCCAAGGTCAGGCCTTGTGGGAGCAGTACTTC. It encodes CASSQGQALWEQYF.

In its sample, this clone was seen a few times. V is TRBV15 and J is TRBJ1-4; D is unclear. Trimming cost V 0 bases and J 8 bases, with 7 bases left between them. The germline CDR1 and CDR2 sequences are LNHNV and YYDKDF (reference sequence). This CDR3 has 13 residues. The CDR3 DNA sequence: TGTGCCACCAGCAGAGATCCGGGGGAAAAACTGTTTTTT. It codes for CATSRDPGEKLFF.

The chain couples TRBV5-6 to TRBJ2-5, with D perhaps TRBD1 (6 bases). V dropped 0 bases and J dropped 1 base, with 13 bases sitting between them. This CDR3 comprises 16 residues. Germline V gene sequence: CDR1 SGHDT, CDR2 YYEEEE. As DNA, the CDR3 is TGTGCCAGCAGCTTGGAATTGGGCAGGGGCCAAGAGACCCAGTACTTC. Protein product: CASSLELGRGQETQYF.

The V call is TRBV11-2, the J call TRBJ2-7; TRBD2 matches 10 bases. Germline V gene sequence: CDR1 SGHAT, CDR2 FQNNGV. J lost 2 bases, V lost 4 bases, and 5 bases had no gene match. This CDR3 is built from 15 residues. CDR3 residues: CASSSGTSVTYEQYF. The CDR3 DNA is TGTGCCAGCAGCTCCGGGACTAGCGTGACCTACGAGCAGTACTTC.